This entry concerns a single T cell receptor beta chain. The antigen remains undetermined. This entry comes from a study of T cell responses to AZD1222 COVID-19 vaccine. Study-wide context: It was second doses at about 4 or about 12 weeks that were pooled. Overall study results and limits: Seropositivity was recorded at baseline in only 6 or 7 AZD1222 recipients.

Generated by immunoSEQ multiplex PCR, the TCRdb table keeps only in-frame clones and is missing some. The sample shows some 150,000 clones, 80% to 95% of them seen only once. The sequenced sample was peripheral blood, obtained on day 0 of AZD1222 vaccination. The sequence came from an adult in good health.

This CDR3 reads CASQGTSGSLGEQYF. In DNA, the CDR3 is TGTGCCAGCCAGGGGACTAGCGGGAGCCTTGGCGAGCAGTACTTC. V and J are TRBV19 and TRBJ2-7; 14 positions agree with TRBD2. Per the germline V gene, CDR1 is LNHDA and CDR2 is SQIVND (reference sequence). With V trimmed by 9 bases and J by 6 bases, 10 bases remained unmatched. CDR3 length: 15 residues.